The 27 T cell receptor beta chains below come from one sample, sequenced in a study of metastatic and nonmetastatic thyroid tumors. TCRdb re-analyzed the PCR reads using MiXCR. The data contain about 24,000 clones, around 20% of them seen just once; the ten biggest clones take up about 4.6%. Every patient underwent thyroid surgery untreated. The sample taken for sequencing was blood. These receptors all come from a male donor with papillary thyroid cancer or a benign thyroid nodule (not recorded which). Some clones in this sample may be carry-over from other donors' samples.

This clone was picked up many times. This chain links TRBV18 with TRBJ2-2; TRBD1 agrees at 7 bases. The CDR3 contains 16 residues. After removal of 3 bases from V and 4 bases from J, the junction contained 8 bases not matched to a gene. Germline values: CDR1 KGHSH, CDR2 LQKENI. DNA of the CDR3: TGTGCCAGCTCACCGATTACAGGGGCGCCCACCGGGGAGCTGTTTTTT. This sequence encodes CASSPITGAPTGELFF.

On this clone: This may stem from a read error, because a much larger clone lies one nucleotide away. The V gene is TRBV5-4, the J gene TRBJ2-7; D unclear. The CDR3 spans 13 residues. Germline V gives CDR1 SGHNT, CDR2 YYREEE (reference sequence). V dropped 6 bases and J dropped 6 bases, with 16 bases sitting between them. CDR3 sequence (DNA): TGTGCCAGCATCTCCATCAAGTCCGTCGAGCAGTACTTC. This translates into CASISIKSVEQYF.

The chain combines TRBV27 with TRBJ2-7, with a possible D match to TRBD2 (6 bases). V gave up 5 bases and J gave up 13 bases, with 21 bases separating them. The length of the CDR3 is 13 residues. Germline V gene data show CDR1 as MNHEY and CDR2 as SMNVEV (reference sequence). DNA of the CDR3: TGTGCCAGCAGTCCCTCGGGAGTCCACTATCATTACTTC. This gives the protein CASSPSGVHYHYF.

This clone was counted between two and nine times. CDR3: CASTMVGGTEAFF. The DNA for the CDR3 is TGTGCCAGCACTATGGTGGGGGGCACTGAAGCTTTCTTT. The chain uses TRBV28 and TRBJ1-1; a weak D match, TRBD1 (5 bases). The CDR3 has 13 residues. Germline lookup yields CDR1 MDHEN and CDR2 SYDVKM. V lost 7 bases, J lost 4 bases, and 13 bases lay in between.

On this clone: This may be a read error, as it is one base from a much larger clone. The rearrangement joins TRBV29-1 to TRBJ2-5; D is tentatively TRBD1 or TRBD2 (7 bases each). Trimming pared 7 bases from V and 6 bases from J, leaving 18 bases between. The CDR3 sequence is 13 residues long. Germline V gene data show CDR1 as SQVTM and CDR2 as ANQGSEA. The CDR3 here is CSGDREGQKTQYF. The CDR3 region has the DNA TGCAGCGGAGACAGGGAGGGTCAAAAGACCCAGTACTTC.

This clone was seen ten or more times. The chain employs TRBV5-1 and TRBJ2-5; 10 nucleotides align to TRBD1. With V trimmed by 4 bases and J by 5 bases, 8 bases remained unmatched. Germline V lookup: CDR1 SGHRS, CDR2 YFSETQ. This CDR3 comprises 15 residues. The CDR3 is CASSPTGGGRETQYF. In DNA, the CDR3 is TGCGCCAGCAGCCCGACAGGGGGCGGAAGGGAGACCCAGTACTTC.

This clone was detected ten times or more. Germline and junction disagree at one end, which may indicate a read error. J is TRBJ2-3 and V is TRBV4-1, with D perhaps TRBD1 or TRBD2 (5 bases each). Germline assignment: CDR1 MGHRA and CDR2 YSYEKL. CDR3 length: 18 amino acids. The CDR3 nucleotides read TGCGCCAGCAGGCAAGTTTCACTGAGGGGACGGCGCACAGATACGCAGTATTTT. Amino acids: CASRQVSLRGRRTDTQYF.

This clone has ten or more counts. The rearrangement links TRBV5-6 to TRBJ1-4; D uncertain. V lost 1 base and J lost 4, with 14 bases in between. There are 16 residues in the CDR3. The germline V gene encodes CDR1 SGHDT and CDR2 YYEEEE. The CDR3 DNA reads TGTGCCAGCAGCTTGTTCGTCATAGCCGTTAATGAAAAACTGTTTTTT. It specifies CASSLFVIAVNEKLFF.

V usage is TRBV7-3 and J usage is TRBJ1-6; 9 bases map to TRBD1. V was pared by 5 bases and J by 0 bases, with 5 bases of the junction left unmatched. Germline loops: CDR1 SGHTA, CDR2 FQGTGA. The CDR3 is 17 residues long. This chain's CDR3 is CASSPGTGSSYNSPLHF. CDR3 in DNA: TGTGCCAGCAGCCCAGGGACAGGGAGCTCCTATAATTCACCCCTCCACTTT.

In this sample, this clone is medium-sized. The V call is TRBV6-1, the J call TRBJ1-5; possible D gene TRBD1, 5 bases. Deletions cut 7 bases from V and 7 bases from J, with 23 bases between. Germline V gives CDR1 MNHNS, CDR2 SASEGT. The CDR3 runs to 16 residues. The CDR3 sequence: CASKDPGGGDGQPQHF. In nucleotides, the CDR3 is TGTGCCAGCAAGGACCCGGGGGGAGGGGATGGCCAGCCCCAGCATTTT.

This clone was seen repeatedly, ten times or more. The DNA for the CDR3 is TGTGCCAGCAGCGTCCGGGACAGTAAAACCTACGAGCAGTACTTC. This gives the protein CASSVRDSKTYEQYF. V usage is TRBV9 and J usage is TRBJ2-7; 7 bases are shared with TRBD1. This CDR3 has 15 residues. Per germline, CDR1 SGDLS and CDR2 YYNGEE. Trimming at V came to 2 bases and at J to 2 bases, leaving 7 bases not matched to a gene.

Sample share makes this clone medium-sized. This CDR3 is also generated by other DNA sequences in the sample. The CDR3 here is CASSIQGKRGGYTF. As DNA, the CDR3 is TGTGCCAGCAGCATACAGGGGAAAAGGGGTGGCTACACCTTC. This sequence joins TRBV12-3 or TRBV12-4 and TRBJ1-2; 7 bases are shared with TRBD1. The CDR3 is 14 amino acids. After removal of 6 bases from V and 7 bases from J, the junction contained 11 bases not matched to a gene.

This clone was recorded at least ten times. This sequence joins TRBV9 and TRBJ2-2; D gene unclear. V lost 1 base, J lost 4 bases, and 20 bases lay in between. Germline V gene lookup returns CDR1 SGDLS and CDR2 YYNGEE. The CDR3 has 18 residues. The CDR3 region is CASSVSPQGRLATGELFF. CDR3 sequence (DNA): TGTGCCAGCAGCGTATCCCCCCAAGGCCGATTAGCCACCGGGGAGCTGTTTTTT.

This clone came up many times. This chain joins TRBV5-1 and TRBJ1-5, with unresolved D. Trimming cost V 2 bases and J 0 bases, with 6 bases left between them. Germline V gives CDR1 SGHRS, CDR2 YFSETQ. The CDR3 totals 14 residues. The CDR3, as DNA: TGCGCCAGCAGCTTAGGTACTAGCAATCAGCCCCAGCATTTT. Its translation: CASSLGTSNQPQHF.

The table lists this clone with a few counts. The J gene is TRBJ1-1, the V gene TRBV12-5; D possibly corresponds to TRBD1 (5 bases). Germline V gene lookup returns CDR1 LGHNT and CDR2 FRNRAP. This CDR3 spans 14 amino acids. Trimming shortened V by 5 bases and J by 3 bases, and 13 bases separated the two germline ends. The chain's CDR3 is CASGPPGEYTEAFF. The CDR3 nucleotides are TGTGCTAGTGGTCCCCCGGGGGAGTACACTGAAGCTTTCTTT.

This clone rates as medium-sized. The rearrangement joins TRBV6-1 to TRBJ2-7; no clear D gene. V lost 0 bases to trimming and J lost 4 bases, with 13 bases between them. The germline V gene has CDR1 MNHNS and CDR2 SASEGT. The CDR3 contains 15 residues. The CDR3 here is CASSEAIYPVYEQYF. In DNA form, the CDR3 reads TGTGCCAGCAGTGAAGCAATCTATCCGGTTTACGAGCAGTACTTC.

By frequency in the sample, this clone is medium-sized. The gene calls are TRBV6-1 and TRBJ2-5, with D perhaps matching TRBD1 or TRBD2 (6 bases each). Germline V gene lookup returns CDR1 MNHNS and CDR2 SASEGT. The CDR3 has 13 residues. V lost 6 bases and J 5 bases, leaving 13 bases between the germline ends. CDR3 nucleotides: TGTGCCAGCAGGAGGGGGGAATGGGAGACCCAGTACTTC. Protein sequence: CASRRGEWETQYF.

CDR3 DNA sequence: TGTGCCTGGAGTCGAGGGGCTGGGGCCAACGTCCTGACTTTC. Translating gives CAWSRGAGANVLTF. The J gene is TRBJ2-6, the V gene TRBV30; perhaps D is TRBD1 or TRBD2 (5 bases each). The germline gives CDR1 GTSNPN, CDR2 SVGIG (reference sequence). The ends were cut back, 2 bases at V and 2 bases at J, with 7 bases in the middle. The CDR3 sequence is 14 residues long.

This clone was counted between two and nine times. The chain combines TRBV6-1 with TRBJ1-2, with TRBD1 as a possible D gene (6 bases). In germline, CDR1 is MNHNS, CDR2 SASEGT. V lost 7 bases to trimming and J lost 0 bases, with 12 bases between them. The CDR3 sequence is 14 residues long. CDR3 coding DNA: TGTGCCAGCACCTTAAAGGGGGCTAACTATGGCTACACCTTC. It translates to CASTLKGANYGYTF.

This clone was observed a handful of times. The chain couples TRBV6-1 to TRBJ1-6, with D tentatively TRBD1 (5 bases). CDR3 size: 17 residues. The germline gives CDR1 MNHNS, CDR2 SASEGT. The V end was cut by 4 bases, the J end by 0 bases, with 13 bases between. For the CDR3, the DNA is TGTGCCAGCAGTGCCAGGGAACTGGGCTCCTATAATTCACCCCTCCACTTT. It is translated as CASSARELGSYNSPLHF.

This clone showed up just a few times. V usage is TRBV12-3 or TRBV12-4 and J usage is TRBJ2-2, with 7 bases that match TRBD2. Trimming cost V 4 bases and J 4 bases; bases outside gene matches: 6. The CDR3 spans 15 residues. The CDR3 reads CASSSAGEGTGELFF. CDR3 nucleotides: TGTGCCAGCAGTTCGGCGGGGGAAGGCACCGGGGAGCTGTTTTTT.

This clone was detected many times. The junction does not match germline at one end; this may be a read error. The chain has TRBV7-7 and TRBJ2-5; tentatively, D is TRBD2 (5 bases). The germline V gene has CDR1 SSHAT and CDR2 FNYEAQ (reference sequence). CDR3 length: 15 residues. The CDR3, as DNA: TGTGCTAGCAGCTTAGGTGGGAGCAACCAAGAGACCCAGTACTTC. Protein sequence: CASSLGGSNQETQYF.

Concerning this clone itself: A read error may account for a junction end that differs from germline. The chain recombines TRBV20-1 with TRBJ2-1; tentatively, D is TRBD1 (7 bases). Germline V gives CDR1 DFQATT, CDR2 SNEGSKA (reference sequence). The CDR3 loop spans 17 amino acids. This CDR3 reads CGAKRVRGTGLLNEQFF. Here the CDR3 DNA reads TGCGGTGCTAAAAGGGTCAGGGGGACTGGGTTGCTCAATGAGCAGTTCTTC.

V is TRBV5-1 and J is TRBJ2-6; no clear D. The length of the CDR3 is 14 residues. Trimming removed 0 bases at V and 4 bases at J, with 5 bases between. CDR1 is SGHRS, CDR2 YFSETQ, per germline. The CDR3 DNA reads TGCGCCAGCAGCTTGGCCTGGGGGGCCAACGTCCTGACTTTC. This sequence encodes CASSLAWGANVLTF. The full variable domain, its missing parts supplied by reference TRBV5-1 and TRBJ2-6, is KAGVTQTPRYLIKTRGQQVTLSCSPISGHRSVSWYQQTPGQGLQFLFEYFSETQRNKGNFPGRFSGRQFSNSRSEMNVSTLELGDSALYLCASSLAWGANVLTFGAGSRLTVL.

This clone was recorded many times. The CDR3 region is CAIADSMNEKLFF. CDR3 sequence (DNA): TGTGCCATCGCGGACAGCATGAATGAAAAACTGTTTTTT. This chain uses TRBV10-3 with TRBJ1-4; D is perhaps TRBD1 (6 bases). Germline lookup yields CDR1 ENHRY and CDR2 SYGVKD. Deletions cut 8 bases from V and 5 bases from J, with 12 bases between. The CDR3 totals 13 residues.

This clone was counted ten times or more. The V gene is TRBV7-2, the J gene TRBJ2-3; perhaps TRBD1 as D (6 bases). From germline, CDR1 is SGHTA and CDR2 FQGNSA. The CDR3 is 15 residues long. The V end was cut by 5 bases, the J end by 2 bases, with 14 bases between. CDR3 coding DNA: TGTGCCAGCAGCGTTTCGGGACACAACACAGATACGCAGTATTTT. As protein: CASSVSGHNTDTQYF.

This clone was detected many times. This chain joins TRBV14 and TRBJ1-2, with unresolved D. The CDR3 has 13 residues. Germline assignment: CDR1 SGHDN and CDR2 FVKESK. V lost 1 base, J lost 8 bases, and 11 bases lay in between. The CDR3 sequence: CASSQAQVGGYTF. CDR3 nucleotide sequence: TGTGCCAGCAGCCAAGCCCAAGTAGGGGGCTACACCTTC.